This T cell receptor (beta chain) was recovered during a study of patients and donors after allogeneic stem cell transplantation. One entry per CDR3 protein, called by TCRdb with MiXCR from the RT-PCR reads. The sample lists 800,000 to 1,000,000 distinct CDR3 sequences, roughly 17% seen once, with around 6% in the top ten. With 5 bases removed from V and 5 bases from J, the gap between germline ends came to 10 bases. Germline V gene sequence: CDR1 SGHAT, CDR2 FQNNGV. The CDR3 covers 13 residues. This clonotype has only a few counts. The sample comprised blood, either unsorted or a sorted T cell fraction (not recorded which). V usage is TRBV11-2 and J usage is TRBJ1-3; no definite D call. The sequence was obtained from a human donor who was either an allogeneic HSCT recipient or a stem cell or donor lymphocyte infusion donor (not recorded which). It is not recorded whose cells these are; they may come from a transplant donor. The CDR3 DNA reads TGTGCCAGCAGCACCACGACGAGAAACACCATATATTTT. Encoded protein: CASSTTTRNTIYF.